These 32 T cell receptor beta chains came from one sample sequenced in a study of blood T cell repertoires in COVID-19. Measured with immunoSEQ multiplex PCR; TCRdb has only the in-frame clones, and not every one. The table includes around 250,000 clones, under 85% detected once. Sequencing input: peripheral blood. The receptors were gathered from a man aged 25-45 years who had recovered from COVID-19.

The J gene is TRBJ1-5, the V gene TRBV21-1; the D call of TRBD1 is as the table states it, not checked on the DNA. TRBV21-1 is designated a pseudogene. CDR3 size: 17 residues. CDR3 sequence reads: CASSKDGGQGYRQPQHF. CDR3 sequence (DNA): TGTGCCAGCAGCAAAGATGGCGGCCAGGGGTATCGTCAGCCCCAGCATTTT.

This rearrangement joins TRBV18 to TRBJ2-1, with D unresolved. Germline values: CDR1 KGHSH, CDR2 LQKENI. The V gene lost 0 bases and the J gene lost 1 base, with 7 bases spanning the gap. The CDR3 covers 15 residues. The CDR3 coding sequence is TGTGCCAGCTCACCACCGGGCAGGTCCTACAATGAGCAGTTCTTC. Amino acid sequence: CASSPPGRSYNEQFF.

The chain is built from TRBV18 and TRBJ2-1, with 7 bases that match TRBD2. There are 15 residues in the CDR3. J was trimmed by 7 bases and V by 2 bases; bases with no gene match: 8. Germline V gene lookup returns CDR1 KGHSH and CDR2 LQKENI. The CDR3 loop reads CASSPGVAGANEQFF. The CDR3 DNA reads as TGTGCCAGCTCACCAGGGGTAGCGGGTGCAAATGAGCAGTTCTTC. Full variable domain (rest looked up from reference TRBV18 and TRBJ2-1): NAGVMQNPRHLVRRRGQEARLRCSPMKGHSHVYWYRQLPEEGLKFMVYLQKENIIDESGMPKERFSAEFPKEGPSILRIQQVVRGDSAAYFCASSPGVAGANEQFFGPGTRLTVL.

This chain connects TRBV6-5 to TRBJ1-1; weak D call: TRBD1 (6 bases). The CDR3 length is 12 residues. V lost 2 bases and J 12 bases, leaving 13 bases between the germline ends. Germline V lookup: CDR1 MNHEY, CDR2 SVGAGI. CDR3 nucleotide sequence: TGTGCCAGCAGTTACGTACAGGGTCGGACTTTCTTT. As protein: CASSYVQGRTFF.

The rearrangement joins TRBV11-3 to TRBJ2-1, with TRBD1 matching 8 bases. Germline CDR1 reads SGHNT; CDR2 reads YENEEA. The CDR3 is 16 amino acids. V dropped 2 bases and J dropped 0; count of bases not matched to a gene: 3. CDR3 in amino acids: CASSLTTGGSYNEQFF. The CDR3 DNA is TGTGCCAGCAGCTTAACAACAGGGGGCTCCTACAATGAGCAGTTCTTC.

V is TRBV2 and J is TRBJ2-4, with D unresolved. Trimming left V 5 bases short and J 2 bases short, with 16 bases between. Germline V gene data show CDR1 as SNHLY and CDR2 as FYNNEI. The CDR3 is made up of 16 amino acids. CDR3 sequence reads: CASSPERLGTKNIQYF. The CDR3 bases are TGTGCCAGCAGTCCCGAGCGCCTCGGAACCAAAAACATTCAGTACTTC. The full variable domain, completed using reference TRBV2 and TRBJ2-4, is EPEVTQTPSHQVTQMGQEVILRCVPISNHLYFYWYRQILGQKVEFLVSFYNNEISEKSEIFDDQFSVERPDGSNFTLKIRSTKLEDSAMYFCASSPERLGTKNIQYFGAGTRLSVL.

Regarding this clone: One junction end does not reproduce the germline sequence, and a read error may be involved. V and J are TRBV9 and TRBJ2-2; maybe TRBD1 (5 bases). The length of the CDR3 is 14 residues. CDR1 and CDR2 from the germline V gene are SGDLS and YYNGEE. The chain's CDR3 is CASSVPGNAGELFF. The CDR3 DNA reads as TGTGCCAGCAGCGTACCAGGGAACGCCGGGGAGCTGTTTTTT.

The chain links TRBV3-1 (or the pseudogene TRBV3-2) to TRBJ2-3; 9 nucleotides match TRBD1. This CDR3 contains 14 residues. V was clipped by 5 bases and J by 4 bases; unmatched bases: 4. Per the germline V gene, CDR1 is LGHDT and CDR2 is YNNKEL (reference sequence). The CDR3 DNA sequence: TGTGCCAGCAGCATGCGACAGGGGGCAGATACGCAGTATTTT. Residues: CASSMRQGADTQYF.

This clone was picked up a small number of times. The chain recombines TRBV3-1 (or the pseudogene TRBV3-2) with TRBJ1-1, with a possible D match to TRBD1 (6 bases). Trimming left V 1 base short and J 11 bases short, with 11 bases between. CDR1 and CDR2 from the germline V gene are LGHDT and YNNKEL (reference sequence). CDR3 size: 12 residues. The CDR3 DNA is TGTGCCAGCAGCCAAGGAACAGGGCGCGCTTTCTTT. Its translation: CASSQGTGRAFF.

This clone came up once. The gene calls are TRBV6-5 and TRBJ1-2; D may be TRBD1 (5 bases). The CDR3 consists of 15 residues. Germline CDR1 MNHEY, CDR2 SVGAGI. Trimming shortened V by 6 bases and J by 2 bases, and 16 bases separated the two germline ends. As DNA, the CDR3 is TGTGCCAGCAGCCCCGAACTGCCAGGGAACTATGGCTACACCTTC. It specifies CASSPELPGNYGYTF.

For the CDR3, the DNA is TGTGCCTCCGTTCGCCGGCCCAAGACTAGCGGGGGGCCGATTAAAGTGAGCTCCTACAATGAGCAGTTCTTC. Encoded protein: CASVRRPKTSGGPIKVSSYNEQFF. The chain has TRBV9 and TRBJ2-1; 13 nucleotides match TRBD2. Germline CDR1 is SGDLS and CDR2 is YYNGEE. The CDR3 loop spans 24 amino acids. J gave up 0 bases and V 10 bases, and 31 bases lay outside the gene matches.

Here the CDR3 reads CASTTARTSRSTYF. In DNA, the CDR3 is TGTGCCAGCACAACAGCCAGGACTAGCCGGAGTACGTACTTC. This chain links TRBV6-5 with TRBJ2-5; 8 bases map to TRBD2. V lost 7 bases, J lost 13 bases, and 17 bases stayed unmatched. Germline V gene data show CDR1 as MNHEY and CDR2 as SVGAGI. This CDR3 spans 14 amino acids.

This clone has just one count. CDR3 coding DNA: TGTGCCAGCAGTCGGGACAGGGGCCCAATTGAGCAGTTCTTC. It translates to CASSRDRGPIEQFF. The V gene is TRBV28, the J gene TRBJ2-1; 10 positions agree with TRBD1. This CDR3 region has 14 residues. Germline trimming cut 5 bases from V and 9 bases from J; bases unmatched to any gene: 7. Germline V gives CDR1 MDHEN, CDR2 SYDVKM.

CDR3 coding DNA: TGTGCCAGTAGTATAGTGGAGGGGCCCACTGAAGCTTTCTTT. It codes for CASSIVEGPTEAFF. The V and J genes are TRBV19 and TRBJ1-1; D is perhaps TRBD1 (5 bases). CDR1 is LNHDA, CDR2 SQIVND, per germline (reference sequence). Trimming shortened V by 1 base and J by 4 bases, and 10 bases separated the two germline ends. The CDR3 contains 14 residues.

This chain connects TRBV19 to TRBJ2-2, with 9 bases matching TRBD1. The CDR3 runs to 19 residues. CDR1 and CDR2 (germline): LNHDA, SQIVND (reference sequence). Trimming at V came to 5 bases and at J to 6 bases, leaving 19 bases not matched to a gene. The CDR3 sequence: CASSFGCRGQGLSAGELFF. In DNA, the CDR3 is TGTGCCAGTAGTTTCGGGTGTAGGGGACAGGGTCTTTCTGCCGGGGAGCTGTTTTTT. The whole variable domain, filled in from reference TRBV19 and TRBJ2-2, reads DGGITQSPKYLFRKEGQNVTLSCEQNLNHDAMYWYRQDPGQGLRLIYYSQIVNDFQKGDIAEGYSVSREKKESFPLTVTSAQKNPTAFYLCASSFGCRGQGLSAGELFFGEGSRLTVL.

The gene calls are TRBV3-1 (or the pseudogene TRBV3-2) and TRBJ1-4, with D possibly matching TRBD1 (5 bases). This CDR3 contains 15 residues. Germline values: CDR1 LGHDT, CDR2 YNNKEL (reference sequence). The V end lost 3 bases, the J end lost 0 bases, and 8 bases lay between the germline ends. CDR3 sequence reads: CASSQGEATNEKLFF. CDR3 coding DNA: TGTGCCAGCAGCCAGGGGGAGGCAACTAATGAAAAACTGTTTTTT.

The CDR3 here is CASTNYPNQPQHF. DNA for the CDR3: TGTGCCAGCACCAACTACCCCAATCAGCCCCAGCATTTT. The chain carries TRBV5-8 and TRBJ1-5; D remains ambiguous. The CDR3 is made up of 13 amino acids. The V end lost 6 bases, the J end lost 3 bases, and 10 bases lay between the germline ends. The germline CDR1 and CDR2 sequences are SGHTS and YDEGEE.

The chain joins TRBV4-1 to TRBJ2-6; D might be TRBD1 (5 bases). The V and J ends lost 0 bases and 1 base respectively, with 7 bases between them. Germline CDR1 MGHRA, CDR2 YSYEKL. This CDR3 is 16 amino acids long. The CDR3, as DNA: TGCGCCAGCAGCCAAGATCAGGGTTCTGGGGCCAACGTCCTGACTTTC. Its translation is CASSQDQGSGANVLTF.

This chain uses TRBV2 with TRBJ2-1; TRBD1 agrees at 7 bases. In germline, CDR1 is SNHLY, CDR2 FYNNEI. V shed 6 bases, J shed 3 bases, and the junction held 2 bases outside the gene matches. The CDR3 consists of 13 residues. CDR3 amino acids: CASRRDSYNEQFF. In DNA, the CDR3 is TGTGCCAGCAGAAGGGACAGCTACAATGAGCAGTTCTTC.

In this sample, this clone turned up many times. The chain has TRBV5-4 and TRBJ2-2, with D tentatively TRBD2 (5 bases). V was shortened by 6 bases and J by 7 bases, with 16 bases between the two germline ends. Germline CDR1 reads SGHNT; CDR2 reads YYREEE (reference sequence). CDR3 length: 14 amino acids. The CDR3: CASKLGVSSGELFF. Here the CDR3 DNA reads TGTGCCAGCAAACTAGGAGTTTCAAGCGGGGAGCTGTTTTTT.

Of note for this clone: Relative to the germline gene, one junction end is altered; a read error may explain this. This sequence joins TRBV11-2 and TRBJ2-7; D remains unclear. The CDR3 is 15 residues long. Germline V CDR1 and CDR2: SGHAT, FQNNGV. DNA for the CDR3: TGTGCCAGCAGCTTAGAGACACTCGTCTCCCACGAGCAGTACTTC. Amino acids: CASSLETLVSHEQYF.

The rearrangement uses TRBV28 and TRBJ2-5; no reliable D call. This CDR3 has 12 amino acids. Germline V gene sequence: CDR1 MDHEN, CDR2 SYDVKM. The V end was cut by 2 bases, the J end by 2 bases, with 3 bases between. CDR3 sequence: CASSLTQETQYF. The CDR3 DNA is TGTGCCAGCAGTTTAACTCAAGAGACCCAGTACTTC. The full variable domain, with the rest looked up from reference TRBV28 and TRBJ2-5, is DVKVTQSSRYLVKRTGEKVFLECVQDMDHENMFWYRQDPGLGLRLIYFSYDVKMKEKGDIPEGYSVSREKKERFSLILESASTNQTSMYLCASSLTQETQYFGPGTRLLVL.

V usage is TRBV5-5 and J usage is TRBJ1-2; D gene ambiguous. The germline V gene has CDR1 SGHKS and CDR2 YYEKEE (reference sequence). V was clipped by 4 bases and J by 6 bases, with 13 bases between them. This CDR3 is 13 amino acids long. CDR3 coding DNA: TGTGCCAGCAGCCTCACTGGAGACCATGGCTACACCTTC. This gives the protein CASSLTGDHGYTF.

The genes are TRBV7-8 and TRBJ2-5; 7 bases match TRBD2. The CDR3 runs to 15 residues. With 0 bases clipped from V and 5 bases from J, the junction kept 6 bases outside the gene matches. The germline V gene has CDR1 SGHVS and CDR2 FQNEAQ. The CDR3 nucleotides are TGTGCCAGCAGCTTAGCGGGAGGGGCCGGGGAGACCCAGTACTTC. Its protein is CASSLAGGAGETQYF.

In DNA, the CDR3 is TGTGCCAGCAGCCCTCCCGGGACAGGGGGAAATGAGCAGTTCTTC. It yields the protein CASSPPGTGGNEQFF. This chain connects TRBV7-8 to TRBJ2-1; TRBD1 aligns across 11 bases. Looked up from germline, CDR1 is SGHVS and CDR2 is FQNEAQ. The CDR3 contains 15 residues. V shed 5 bases, J shed 7 bases, and the junction held 7 bases outside the gene matches.

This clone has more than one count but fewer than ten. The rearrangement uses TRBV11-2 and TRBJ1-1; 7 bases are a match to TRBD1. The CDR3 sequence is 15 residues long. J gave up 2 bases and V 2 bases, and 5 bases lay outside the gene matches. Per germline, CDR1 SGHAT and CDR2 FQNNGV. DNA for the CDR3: TGTGCCAGCAGCTTAATCCCAGGGGGTAACACTGAAGCTTTCTTT. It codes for CASSLIPGGNTEAFF. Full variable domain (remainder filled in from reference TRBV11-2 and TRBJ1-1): EAGVAQSPRYKIIEKRQSVAFWCNPISGHATLYWYQQILGQGPKLLIQFQNNGVVDDSQLPKDRFSAERLKGVDSTLKIQPAKLEDSAVYLCASSLIPGGNTEAFFGQGTRLTVV.

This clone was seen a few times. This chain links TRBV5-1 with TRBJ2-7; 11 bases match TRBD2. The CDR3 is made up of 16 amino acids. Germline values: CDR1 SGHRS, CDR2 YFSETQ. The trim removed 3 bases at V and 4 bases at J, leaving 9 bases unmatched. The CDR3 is CASSWGRASGGYEQYF. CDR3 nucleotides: TGCGCCAGCAGCTGGGGACGGGCTAGCGGGGGGTACGAGCAGTACTTC.

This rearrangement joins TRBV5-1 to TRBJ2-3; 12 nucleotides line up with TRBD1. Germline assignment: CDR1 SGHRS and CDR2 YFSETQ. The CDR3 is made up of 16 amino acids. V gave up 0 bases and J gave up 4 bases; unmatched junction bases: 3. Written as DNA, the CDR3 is TGCGCCAGCAGCTTGGCCGGGACAGGGGGCGCAGATACGCAGTATTTT. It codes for CASSLAGTGGADTQYF.

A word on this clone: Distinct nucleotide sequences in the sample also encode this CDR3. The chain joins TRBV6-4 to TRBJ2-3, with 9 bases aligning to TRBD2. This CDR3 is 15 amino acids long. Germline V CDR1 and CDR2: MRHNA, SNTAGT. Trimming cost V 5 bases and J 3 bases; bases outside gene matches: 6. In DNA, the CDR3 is TGTGCCAGCAGTCCGGGACTAGCTTCGACAGATACGCAGTATTTT. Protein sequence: CASSPGLASTDTQYF.

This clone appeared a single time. CDR3 sequence reads: CASSLYSGYNEQFF. Here the CDR3 DNA reads TGTGCCAGCAGCTTATATTCAGGGTACAATGAGCAGTTCTTC. The rearrangement joins TRBV13 to TRBJ2-1; D perhaps matches TRBD1 (5 bases). Between the trimmed V and J ends, which lost 2 bases and 4 bases, there was a span of 9 bases. Germline V gene sequence: CDR1 PRHDT, CDR2 FYEKMQ (reference sequence). This CDR3 region has 14 residues. Filled out from reference TRBV13 and TRBJ2-1, the complete variable domain reads AAGVIQSPRHLIKEKRETATLKCYPIPRHDTVYWYQQGPGQDPQFLISFYEKMQSDKGSIPDRFSAQQFSDYHSELNMSSLELGDSALYFCASSLYSGYNEQFFGPGTRLTVL.

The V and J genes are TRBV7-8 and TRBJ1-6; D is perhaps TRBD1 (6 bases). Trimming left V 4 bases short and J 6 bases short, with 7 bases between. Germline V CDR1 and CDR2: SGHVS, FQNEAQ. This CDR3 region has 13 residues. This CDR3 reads CASSSDSNSPLHF. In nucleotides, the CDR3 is TGTGCCAGCAGCTCGGACAGTAATTCACCCCTCCACTTT. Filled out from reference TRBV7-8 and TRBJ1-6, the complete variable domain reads GAGVSQSPRYKVAKRGQDVALRCDPISGHVSLFWYQQALGQGPEFLTYFQNEAQLDKSGLPSDRFFAERPEGSVSTLKIQRTQQEDSAVYLCASSSDSNSPLHFGNGTRLTVT.

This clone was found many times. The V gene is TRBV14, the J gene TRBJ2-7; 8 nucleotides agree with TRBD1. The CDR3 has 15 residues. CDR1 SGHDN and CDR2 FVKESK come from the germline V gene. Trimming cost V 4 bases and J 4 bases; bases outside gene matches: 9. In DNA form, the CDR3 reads TGTGCCAGCAGCCCTGGACAGGGTACGCCTTACGAGCAGTACTTC. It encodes CASSPGQGTPYEQYF.